This is a list of T cell receptor beta chains from one sample in a study of graft-versus-host responses after intestinal transplantation. Only in-frame clones appear in the TCRdb table, and some are missing; sequencing was by immunoSEQ multiplex PCR. The profile shows about 85,000 clones, around 93% of them singletons. These receptors have no identified antigens. Sequences were derived from unstimulated CD8+ T cells sorted from spleen or lymph node cells, sampled before transplant. Receptor source: a human donor who was the organ donor for an intestinal transplant. Each CDR3 is given without its conserved first and last residue. Clone sizes are given selectively: once, few, many, or a class where the clone is expanded.

12	TRBV7-9	NA	TRBJ2-2	ASSLDSFTGELF
14	TRBV9	NA	TRBJ2-1	ASSPQPPSSYNEQF
13	TRBV6-5	once	TRBJ2-7	ASSRGLASSYEQY
13	TRBV4-1	once	TRBJ2-7	ASGTRALSSYEQY
12	TRBV6-5	NA	TRBJ2-5	ASSYFRGQETQY
12	TRBV4-1	NA	TRBJ1-1	ASSQDRGGVEAF
14	TRBV5-4	NA	TRBJ1-2	ASSHFYRSINYGYT
14	TRBV13	NA	TRBJ2-7	ASSLIGSTGADEQY
13	TRBV4-1	NA	TRBJ2-7	ASSTRDTHSYEQY
14	TRBV11-2	few	TRBJ1-1	ASSSPITDGTGSAF
13	TRBV11-2	NA	TRBJ2-1	ASSFWGARDNEQF
11	TRBV6-5	once	TRBJ2-7	ASSYSTAGEQY
9	TRBV20-1	NA	TRBJ2-3	SAPLGDTQY
12	TRBV7-9	NA	TRBJ2-7	ASSSLAGVPEQY
12	TRBV5-4	NA	TRBJ2-1	ASSLGTSEDEQF
13	TRBV11-3	NA	TRBJ2-1	ASSPNSAGYNEQF
15	TRBV10-3	NA	TRBJ2-1	AISESPLAPAYNEQF
12	TRBV11-2	NA	TRBJ1-6	ASSPGSYNSPLH
11	TRBV27	NA	TRBJ1-1	ASSLSTAGEAF
14	TRBV6-1	NA	TRBJ1-1	ASSEARKGRSTEAF
15	TRBV4-1	NA	TRBJ2-1	ASSQPDSSFSYNEQF
13	TRBV7-9	once	TRBJ2-2	ASSFFAGGTGELF
13	TRBV7-9	NA	TRBJ2-3	ASSVRDSSTDTQY
12	TRBV6-5	NA	TRBJ2-7	ASSEPGGYYEQY
12	TRBV27	NA	TRBJ1-5	ASSLSQAYQPQH
13	TRBV4-1	NA	TRBJ1-1	ASSPSTGADTEAF
14	TRBV5-5	few	TRBJ2-5	ASSPLAGAGEETQY
14	TRBV4-1	NA	TRBJ2-1	ASSPRKTMDYNEQF
13	TRBV11-2	NA	TRBJ2-1	ASSFRGSKHDEQF
19	TRBV5-1	NA	TRBJ2-1	ASSLAYLVLFGTMENNEQF
13	TRBV12-5	NA	TRBJ2-1	ASGLPLLGAAEQF
13	TRBV4-1	NA	TRBJ1-1	ASSQEGRVDTEAF
9	TRBV4-1	NA	TRBJ2-7	ASGTLYEQY
15	TRBV4-1	NA	TRBJ2-5	ASSQDGGRGGLETQY
9	TRBV11-3	NA	TRBJ1-1	ASSHWGVAF
12	TRBV7-9	NA	TRBJ1-3	ASSRDSDLLTIY
12	TRBV5-5	NA	TRBJ2-7	ASSRSTGNYEQY
10	TRBV5-4	NA	TRBJ2-2	ASSLGRGELF
14	TRBV9	NA	TRBJ1-4	ASSSHEGVPNEKLF
13	TRBV5-4	NA	TRBJ2-7	ASSHTGQGAVEQY
11	TRBV4-1	NA	TRBJ2-7	ASSQDVDYEQY
12	TRBV7-6	NA	TRBJ2-3	ASSLVAGTDTQY
11	TRBV30	NA	TRBJ2-7	AWSVSETYEQY
14	TRBV29-1	NA	TRBJ2-2	SVPTPGQSNTGELF
13	TRBV29-1	once	TRBJ2-1	SAPPAGLPYNEQF
13	TRBV6-6	NA	TRBJ1-2	ASSLGGPSNYGYS
11	TRBV7-9	NA	TRBJ2-7	ASSDVYTYEQY
12	TRBV28	once	TRBJ2-3	ASSLSRQGDTQY
12	TRBV5-5	NA	TRBJ1-6	ASSLGVYNSPLH
15	TRBV4-1	NA	TRBJ2-1	ASSLLRSGRSINEQF
14	TRBV5-5	NA	TRBJ2-3	ASSSGGTGTTDTQY
12	TRBV19	NA	TRBJ2-7	ASSIGQAGLEQY